These 4 T cell receptor beta chains were all obtained from the same sample, sequenced in a study of response to subunit inactivated influenza vaccine. One entry per CDR3 protein, called by TCRdb with MiXCR from the RT-PCR reads. The sample consists of hundreds of thousands of distinct CDR3 sequences, about 25% of them appearing once. This specimen consisted of CD4+ T cells sorted from PBMCs, obtained 5 days after vaccination. These TCRs come from a man in his fifties who received an inactivated influenza vaccine.

V usage is TRBV6-5 and J usage is TRBJ1-1; D not resolved. CDR1 MNHEY and CDR2 SVGAGI come from the germline V gene. V lost 0 bases to trimming and J lost 12 bases, with 20 bases between them. This CDR3 has 15 residues. CDR3 DNA sequence: TGTGCCAGCAGTTACTCTGGTGCGGGTGAAAGGGCTTCTTTCTTT. It is translated as CASSYSGAGERASFF.

Only a few counts were recorded for this clonotype. V usage is TRBV18 and J usage is TRBJ2-7; 11 positions match TRBD2. V lost 4 bases and J lost 3; bases outside the gene matches: 5. Germline CDR1 KGHSH, CDR2 LQKENI. The CDR3 totals 15 residues. CDR3 sequence reads: CASSLPGLAVYEQYF. The CDR3 coding sequence is TGTGCCAGCTCACTCCCGGGACTAGCGGTCTACGAGCAGTACTTC.

The V call is TRBV7-2, the J call TRBJ2-3; D may be TRBD2 (6 bases). Germline loops: CDR1 SGHTA, CDR2 FQGNSA. Trimming removed 1 base from V and 5 bases from J, with 19 bases in between. CDR3 length equals 17 residues. The CDR3 nucleotides are TGTGCCAGCAGCTTAGTCCCCAGCGGGTCGCCCCAAGATACGCAGTATTTT. Protein product: CASSLVPSGSPQDTQYF.

This clonotype was recorded a few times. This chain uses TRBV6-5 with TRBJ1-1; no clear D gene. There are 15 residues in the CDR3. The V gene's germline CDR1 is MNHEY and CDR2 SVGAGI. Trimming removed 0 bases at V and 1 base at J, with 9 bases between. The CDR3 DNA reads as TGTGCCAGCAGTTACTCACACCAAGGGAACACTGAAGCTTTCTTT. This codes for CASSYSHQGNTEAFF.